These 16 T cell receptor beta chains were sequenced from one sample in a study of cytomegalovirus exposure and HLA in healthy donors. Produced via immunoSEQ multiplex PCR; TCRdb's table is partial and in-frame only. The sample carries about 240,000 clones, approximately 86% recorded once. The material sequenced was PBMCs. These receptors were obtained from a woman aged 30 to 39 in good health and CMV-seropositive.

This clone was observed a single time. The rearrangement joins TRBV9 to TRBJ2-7; tentative D call: TRBD2 (5 bases). The CDR3 extends over 16 amino acids. Trimming took 2 bases from V and 6 from J, leaving 21 bases between them. Germline values: CDR1 SGDLS, CDR2 YYNGEE. For the CDR3, the DNA is TGTGCCAGCAGCGTCCTCAGGACGGGGTCTATCTCCGAGCAGTACTTC. Residues: CASSVLRTGSISEQYF.

The CDR3 DNA sequence: TGTGCCACCTTAGGACAGAAAACTAACTATGGCTACACCTTC. Protein: CATLGQKTNYGYTF. The chain has TRBV25-1 and TRBJ1-2; D may be TRBD1 (6 bases). V lost 10 bases and J 0 bases, leaving 15 bases between the germline ends. The CDR3 spans 14 residues. The germline V gene has CDR1 MGHDK and CDR2 SYGVNS.

This rearrangement joins TRBV7-9 to TRBJ1-5; D is uncertain. Germline assignment: CDR1 SEHNR and CDR2 FQNEAQ (reference sequence). Trimming removed 1 base at V and 11 bases at J, with 12 bases between. The CDR3 covers 13 residues. The CDR3 DNA reads TGTGCCAGCAGCTTAGAGGCCCAGGCAACCCAGCATTTT. Amino acids: CASSLEAQATQHF.

V gene TRBV29-1 combines with J gene TRBJ1-2; possibly TRBD1 for D (6 bases). Looked up from germline, CDR1 is SQVTM and CDR2 is ANQGSEA. Trimming left V 3 bases short and J 5 bases short, with 13 bases between. The CDR3 covers 13 residues. CDR3 DNA sequence: TGCAGCGTTGAGGCAGGGGACGCTTATGGCTACACCTTC. Translating it yields CSVEAGDAYGYTF.

CDR3 amino acids: CASSFGTGMETQYF. In DNA, the CDR3 is TGTGCCAGCAGCTTCGGGACAGGGATGGAGACCCAGTACTTC. The chain carries TRBV7-9 and TRBJ2-5, with 9 bases that match TRBD1. The CDR3 is 14 amino acids. CDR1 SEHNR and CDR2 FQNEAQ come from the germline V gene (reference sequence). J gave up 5 bases and V 3 bases, and 4 bases lay outside the gene matches.

The genes are TRBV7-6 and TRBJ2-3; 10 bases fit TRBD2. The junction had 7 bases not matched to a gene; V was cut back by 8 bases and J by 5 bases. The CDR3 consists of 14 residues. Germline CDR1 and CDR2: SGHVS and FNYEAQ. This CDR3 is CASSLAGEVDTQYF. CDR3 DNA sequence: TGTGCCAGCTCGCTAGCGGGAGAGGTAGATACGCAGTATTTT.

CDR3 in DNA: TGTGCCAGCAGCGCAGGGGTACAGCCCCAGCATTTT. Translation gives CASSAGVQPQHF. This rearrangement joins TRBV7-9 to TRBJ1-5; TRBD1 is a possible D gene (6 bases). The V gene's germline CDR1 is SEHNR and CDR2 FQNEAQ (reference sequence). The CDR3 totals 12 residues. Trimming removed 5 bases at V and 7 bases at J, with 9 bases between.

V gene TRBV5-1 combines with J gene TRBJ2-2; 8 nucleotides match TRBD2. J lost 8 bases, V lost 4 bases, and 10 bases had no gene match. The CDR3 runs 15 residues. Per germline, CDR1 SGHRS and CDR2 YFSETQ. The CDR3, as DNA: TGCGCCAGCAGCCCCGGGTTAGCGGGAAAGGGGGAGCTGTTTTTT. This codes for CASSPGLAGKGELFF.

Notes on this clone: In the same sample, other DNA sequences code for this CDR3. V gene TRBV15 combines with J gene TRBJ2-7; 8 bases line up with TRBD2. CDR3 length: 14 residues. Germline lookup yields CDR1 LNHNV and CDR2 YYDKDF (reference sequence). The ends lost 1 base at V and 3 bases at J; junction bases unmatched: 2. In DNA form, the CDR3 reads TGTGCCACCAGCAGAGGAAGCGGGAGCTACGAGCAGTACTTC. Residues: CATSRGSGSYEQYF.

This chain joins TRBV5-1 and TRBJ2-7; TRBD1 aligns across 7 bases. CDR1 and CDR2 from the germline V gene are SGHRS and YFSETQ. CDR3 length equals 15 residues. V lost 1 base and J lost 6; bases outside the gene matches: 10. The CDR3 reads CASSLLGTAHAEQYF. The CDR3 coding sequence is TGCGCCAGCAGCTTGTTGGGGACAGCCCATGCCGAGCAGTACTTC.

The gene calls are TRBV7-8 and TRBJ1-4; 10 nucleotides agree with TRBD1. Germline trimming cut 5 bases from V and 8 bases from J; bases unmatched to any gene: 5. The germline V gene has CDR1 SGHVS and CDR2 FQNEAQ. There are 14 residues in the CDR3. Here the CDR3 reads CASSMDRGGEKLFF. CDR3 DNA sequence: TGTGCCAGCAGCATGGACAGGGGGGGCGAAAAACTGTTTTTT. The whole variable domain, remainder taken from reference TRBV7-8 and TRBJ1-4, is GAGVSQSPRYKVAKRGQDVALRCDPISGHVSLFWYQQALGQGPEFLTYFQNEAQLDKSGLPSDRFFAERPEGSVSTLKIQRTQQEDSAVYLCASSMDRGGEKLFFGSGTQLSVL.

The chain employs TRBV7-9 and TRBJ1-3; D unresolved. The V and J ends lost 5 bases and 11 bases respectively, with 16 bases between them. The germline V gene encodes CDR1 SEHNR and CDR2 FQNEAQ (reference sequence). The CDR3 loop spans 13 amino acids. CDR3 sequence reads: CASSGGFGRAIYF. The CDR3, as DNA: TGTGCCAGCAGCGGAGGGTTCGGAAGGGCCATATATTTT.

This chain connects TRBV9 to TRBJ2-1; maybe TRBD2 (6 bases). Germline CDR1 SGDLS, CDR2 YYNGEE. V lost 4 bases and J 6 bases, leaving 20 bases between the germline ends. This CDR3 has 16 residues. This CDR3 reads CASSTRGQGGINEQFF. CDR3 DNA: TGTGCCAGCAGCACAAGAGGGCAGGGAGGAATCAATGAGCAGTTCTTC.

The chain links TRBV2 to TRBJ1-1, with TRBD1 as a possible D gene (5 bases). The V gene's germline CDR1 is SNHLY and CDR2 FYNNEI. V lost 4 bases, J lost 0 bases, and 12 bases lay in between. This CDR3 is 15 amino acids long. The CDR3 protein is CASSGPTVMNTEAFF. The DNA of the CDR3 is TGTGCCAGCAGTGGACCGACAGTCATGAACACTGAAGCTTTCTTT. Combining the CDR3 with reference TRBV2 and TRBJ1-1 gives the whole variable domain EPEVTQTPSHQVTQMGQEVILRCVPISNHLYFYWYRQILGQKVEFLVSFYNNEISEKSEIFDDQFSVERPDGSNFTLKIRSTKLEDSAMYFCASSGPTVMNTEAFFGQGTRLTVV.

The J gene is TRBJ2-3, the V gene TRBV7-3, with 7 bases identical to TRBD1. Trimming took 4 bases from V and 2 from J; bases not matched to a gene: 12. The CDR3 consists of 17 residues. Germline loops: CDR1 SGHTA, CDR2 FQGTGA. CDR3 residues: CASSSNRGPLITDTQYF. The CDR3 DNA follows: TGTGCCAGCAGCTCAAACAGGGGTCCTCTAATCACAGATACGCAGTATTTT.

This chain uses TRBV12-5 with TRBJ1-2; D is perhaps TRBD1 (6 bases). Germline V lookup: CDR1 LGHNT, CDR2 FRNRAP. V shed 6 bases and J shed 4 bases, with 12 bases lying between them. The CDR3 covers 13 residues. This CDR3 reads CASGPGTPYGYTF. The CDR3 nucleotides are TGTGCTAGTGGGCCCGGGACACCCTATGGCTACACCTTC.